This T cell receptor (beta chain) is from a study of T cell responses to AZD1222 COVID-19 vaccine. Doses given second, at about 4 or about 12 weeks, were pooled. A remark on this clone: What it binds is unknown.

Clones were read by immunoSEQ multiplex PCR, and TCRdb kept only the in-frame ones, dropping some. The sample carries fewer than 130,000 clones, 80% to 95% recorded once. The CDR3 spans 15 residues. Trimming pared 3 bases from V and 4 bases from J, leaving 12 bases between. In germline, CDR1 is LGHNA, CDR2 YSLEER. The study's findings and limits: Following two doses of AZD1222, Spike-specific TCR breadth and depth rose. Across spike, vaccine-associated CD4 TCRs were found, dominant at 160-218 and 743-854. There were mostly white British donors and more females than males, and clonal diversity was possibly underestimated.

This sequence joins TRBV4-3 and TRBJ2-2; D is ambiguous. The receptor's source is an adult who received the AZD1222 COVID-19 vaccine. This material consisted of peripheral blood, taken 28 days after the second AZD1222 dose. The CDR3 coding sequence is TGCGCCAGCAGCCACTCTCAGGCGATCACCGGGGAGCTGTTTTTT. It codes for CASSHSQAITGELFF.